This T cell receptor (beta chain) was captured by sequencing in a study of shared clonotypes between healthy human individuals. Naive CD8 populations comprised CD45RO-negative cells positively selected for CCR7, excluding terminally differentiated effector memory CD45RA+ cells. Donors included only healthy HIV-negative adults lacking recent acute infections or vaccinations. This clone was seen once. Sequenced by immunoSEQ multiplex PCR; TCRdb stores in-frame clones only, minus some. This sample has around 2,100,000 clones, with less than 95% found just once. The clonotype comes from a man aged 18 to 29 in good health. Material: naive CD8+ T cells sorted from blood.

DNA for the CDR3: TGTGCCAGCAGTGAAAGGGGTCCAAGCGGGAGGAGTTATGAGCAGTTCTTC. This codes for CASSERGPSGRSYEQFF. The V call is TRBV2, the J call TRBJ2-1, with 9 bases lining up with TRBD2. The V segment lost 2 bases and the J segment 8 bases; nucleotides outside the gene matches: 13. The CDR3 is 17 residues long. Germline CDR1 reads SNHLY; CDR2 reads FYNNEI.